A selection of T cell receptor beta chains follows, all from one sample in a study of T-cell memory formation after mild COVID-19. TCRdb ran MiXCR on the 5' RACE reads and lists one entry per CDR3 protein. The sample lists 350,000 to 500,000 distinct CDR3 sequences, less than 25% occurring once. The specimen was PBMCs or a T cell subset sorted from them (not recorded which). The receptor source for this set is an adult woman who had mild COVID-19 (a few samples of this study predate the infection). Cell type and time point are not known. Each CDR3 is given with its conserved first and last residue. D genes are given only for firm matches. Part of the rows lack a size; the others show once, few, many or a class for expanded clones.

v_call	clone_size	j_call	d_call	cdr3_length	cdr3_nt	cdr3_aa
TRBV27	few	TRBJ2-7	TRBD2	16	TGTGCCAGCAGTTTATCGATTCCAGCGGGAGCCTACGAGCAGTACTTC	CASSLSIPAGAYEQYF
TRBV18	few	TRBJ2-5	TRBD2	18	TGTGCCAGCTCAAGTACTAGCGGGGGTCGCGGGACACAAGAGACCCAGTACTTC	CASSSTSGGRGTQETQYF
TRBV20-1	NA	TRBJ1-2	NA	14	TGCAGTGCTAGATCGGGACCCGAGGCGAATGGCTACACCTTC	CSARSGPEANGYTF
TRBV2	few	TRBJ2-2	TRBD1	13	TGTGCCAGCAGAGGACAGGGGTGGTGGGAGCTGTTTTTT	CASRGQGWWELFF
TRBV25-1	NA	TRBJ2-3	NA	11	TGTGCCAGCAGTGAAGGAGATACGCAGTATTTT	CASSEGDTQYF
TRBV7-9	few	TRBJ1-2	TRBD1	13	TGTGCCAGCAGCTTCAGGACAGGGGATGGCTACACCTTC	CASSFRTGDGYTF
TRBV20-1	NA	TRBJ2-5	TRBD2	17	TGCAGTGCTAGAACCGGACTAGCGGGACAGCACCAAGAGACCCAGTACTTC	CSARTGLAGQHQETQYF
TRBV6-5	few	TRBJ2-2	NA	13	TGTGCCAGCAGTCGCCCCGGGACCCGGGAGCTGTTTTTT	CASSRPGTRELFF
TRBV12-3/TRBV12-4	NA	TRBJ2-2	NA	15	TGTGCCAGCAGGCCTCGAGGCATATTGAACGGGGAGCTGTTTTTT	CASRPRGILNGELFF
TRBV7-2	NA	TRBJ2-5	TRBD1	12	TGTGCCAGCAGCCCGGACTTAGGGACAGGGAACTTC	CASSPDLGTGNF
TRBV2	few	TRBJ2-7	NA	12	TGTGCCAGCAGTGAAGAGGTCTACGAGCAGTACTTC	CASSEEVYEQYF
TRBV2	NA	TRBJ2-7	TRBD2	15	TGTGCCAGCACCGCGAGCGGGAGCGACTCCTACGAGCAGTACTTC	CASTASGSDSYEQYF
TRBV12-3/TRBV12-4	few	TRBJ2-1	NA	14	TGTGCCAGCAGTTTAGCGCCAAGCGGGTTAGAGCAGTTCTTC	CASSLAPSGLEQFF
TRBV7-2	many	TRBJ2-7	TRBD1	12	TGTGCCAGCAGCCGGGACAGGGAGATAGAGTACTTC	CASSRDREIEYF